This T cell receptor (beta chain) emerged from a study of beta chain features in type 1 diabetes. Study conclusions and caveats: When VDJ junctions were examined, type 1 diabetes patients showed fewer insertions and more deletions. Cells with high TCR expression could be over-represented by cDNA sequencing.

The V gene lost 2 bases and the J gene lost 3 bases, with 10 bases spanning the gap. CDR1 and CDR2 (germline): GTSNPN, SVGIG (reference sequence). The CDR3 length is 13 residues. Expressed TCRB transcripts were sequenced because the entire RNA isolate underwent reverse transcription. Libraries were prepared by immunoSEQ multiplex PCR; TCRdb keeps only in-frame clonotypes and omits some of them. The sample holds hundreds of thousands of clones, roughly 12% seen once. A note on this clone: Its antigen is unidentified.

Researchers reported sorting CD4+ naive, central memory, regulatory and stem cell-like memory cells via CD45RO/CCR7/CD25/CD127/CD95/CD27. In all sorted populations, purity surpassed 95%. This clonotype was obtained from a man aged 18 to 35 in good health. Sequenced sample: naive CD4+ T cells from blood. The rearrangement uses TRBV30 and TRBJ1-2, with D tentatively TRBD1 (5 bases). In DNA, the CDR3 is TGTGCCTGGAGTCTGGGGCAGCACTATGGCTACACCTTC. Protein sequence: CAWSLGQHYGYTF.